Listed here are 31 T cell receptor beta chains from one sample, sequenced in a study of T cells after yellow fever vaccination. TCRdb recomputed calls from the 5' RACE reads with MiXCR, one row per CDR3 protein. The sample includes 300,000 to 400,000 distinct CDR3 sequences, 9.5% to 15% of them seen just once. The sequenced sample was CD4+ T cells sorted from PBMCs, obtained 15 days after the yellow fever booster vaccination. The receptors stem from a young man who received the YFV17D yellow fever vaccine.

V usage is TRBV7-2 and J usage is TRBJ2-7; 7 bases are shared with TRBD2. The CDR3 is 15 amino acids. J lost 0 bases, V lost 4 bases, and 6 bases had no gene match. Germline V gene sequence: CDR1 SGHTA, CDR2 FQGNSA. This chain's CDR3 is CASSSQAGFSYEQYF. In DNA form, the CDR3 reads TGTGCCAGCAGCTCACAAGCGGGGTTCTCCTACGAGCAGTACTTC.

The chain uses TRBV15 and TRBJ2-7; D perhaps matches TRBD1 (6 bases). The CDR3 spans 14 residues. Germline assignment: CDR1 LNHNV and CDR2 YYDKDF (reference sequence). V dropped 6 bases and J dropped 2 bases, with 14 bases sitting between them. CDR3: CATRGGLPPYEQYV. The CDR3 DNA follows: TGTGCCACCAGAGGGGGTCTCCCTCCCTACGAGCAGTACGTC.

CDR3 bases: TGTGCCAGCAGCTCCACTCCACCACCCCCGGGGGGAGGCAGCACAGATACGCAGTATTTT. Translation gives CASSSTPPPPGGGSTDTQYF. The chain uses TRBV28 and TRBJ2-3, with 7 bases lining up with TRBD2. V was clipped by 6 bases and J by 0 bases; unmatched bases: 21. Germline CDR1 reads MDHEN; CDR2 reads SYDVKM. CDR3 length: 20 residues.

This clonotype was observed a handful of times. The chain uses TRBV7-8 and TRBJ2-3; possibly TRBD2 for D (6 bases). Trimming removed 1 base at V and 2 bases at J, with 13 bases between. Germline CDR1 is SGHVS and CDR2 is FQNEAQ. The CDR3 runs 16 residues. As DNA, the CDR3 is TGTGCCAGCAGCTTAGAGGCGGGGCGACCCACAGATACGCAGTATTTT. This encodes CASSLEAGRPTDTQYF.

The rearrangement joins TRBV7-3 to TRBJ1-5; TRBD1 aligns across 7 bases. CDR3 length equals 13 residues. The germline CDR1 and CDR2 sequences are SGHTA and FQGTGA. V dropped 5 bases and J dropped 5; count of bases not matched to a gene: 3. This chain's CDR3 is CASSIQGDQPQHF. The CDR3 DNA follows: TGTGCCAGCAGCATTCAGGGGGATCAGCCCCAGCATTTT.

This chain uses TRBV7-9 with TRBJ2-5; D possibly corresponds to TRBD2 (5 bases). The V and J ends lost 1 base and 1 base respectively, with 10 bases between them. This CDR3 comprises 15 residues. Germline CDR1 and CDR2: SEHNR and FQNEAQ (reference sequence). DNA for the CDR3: TGTGCCAGCAGCTTAGAATCACTAGGCCAAGAGACCCAGTACTTC. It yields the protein CASSLESLGQETQYF.

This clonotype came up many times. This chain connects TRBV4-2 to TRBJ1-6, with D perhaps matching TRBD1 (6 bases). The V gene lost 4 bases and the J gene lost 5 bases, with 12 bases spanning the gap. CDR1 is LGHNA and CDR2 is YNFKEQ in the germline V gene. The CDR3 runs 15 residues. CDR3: CASSLTGTNNSPLHF. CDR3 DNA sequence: TGTGCCAGCAGCCTGACCGGGACAAATAATTCACCCCTCCACTTT.

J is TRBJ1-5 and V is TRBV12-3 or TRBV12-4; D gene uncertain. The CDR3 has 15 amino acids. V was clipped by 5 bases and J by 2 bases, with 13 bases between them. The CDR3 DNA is TGTGCCAGCAGTCGGACTACCTCTGGCAATCAGCCCCAGCATTTT. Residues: CASSRTTSGNQPQHF.

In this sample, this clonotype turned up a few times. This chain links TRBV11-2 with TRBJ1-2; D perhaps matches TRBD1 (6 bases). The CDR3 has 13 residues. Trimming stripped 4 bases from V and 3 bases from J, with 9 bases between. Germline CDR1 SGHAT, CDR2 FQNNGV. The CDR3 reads CASSSSGDYGYTF. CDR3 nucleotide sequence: TGTGCCAGCAGCTCCTCAGGGGACTATGGCTACACCTTC.

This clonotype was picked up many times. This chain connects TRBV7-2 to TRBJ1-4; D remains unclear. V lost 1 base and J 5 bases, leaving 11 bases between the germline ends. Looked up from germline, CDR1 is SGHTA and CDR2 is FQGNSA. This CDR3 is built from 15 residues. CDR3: CASSLVHGMNEKLFF. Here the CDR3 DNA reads TGTGCCAGCAGCTTAGTACACGGAATGAATGAAAAACTGTTTTTT. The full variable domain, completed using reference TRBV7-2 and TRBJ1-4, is GAGVSQSPSNKVTEKGKDVELRCDPISGHTALYWYRQSLGQGLEFLIYFQGNSAPDKSGLPSDRFSAERTGGSVSTLTIQRTQQEDSAVYLCASSLVHGMNEKLFFGSGTQLSVL.

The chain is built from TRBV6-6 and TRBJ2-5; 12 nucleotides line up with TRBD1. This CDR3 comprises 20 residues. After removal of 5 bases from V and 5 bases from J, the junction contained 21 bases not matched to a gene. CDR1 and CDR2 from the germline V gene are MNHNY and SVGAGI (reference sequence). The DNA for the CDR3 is TGTGCCAGCAGTCCGGTCCCGGGACAGGGGGCTCAAGGTTCGGCGGAGACCCAGTACTTC. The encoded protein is CASSPVPGQGAQGSAETQYF.

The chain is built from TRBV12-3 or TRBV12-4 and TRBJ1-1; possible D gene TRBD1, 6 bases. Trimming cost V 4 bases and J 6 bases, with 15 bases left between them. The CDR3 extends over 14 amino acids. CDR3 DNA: TGTGCCAGCAGTTACCAGGGGCGGAGCGCTGAAGCTTTCTTT. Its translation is CASSYQGRSAEAFF.

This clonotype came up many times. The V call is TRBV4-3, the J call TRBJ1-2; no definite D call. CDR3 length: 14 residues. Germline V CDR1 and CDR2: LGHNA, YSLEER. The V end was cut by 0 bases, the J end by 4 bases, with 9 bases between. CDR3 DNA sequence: TGCGCCAGCAGCCAAGATCTTGCAGGCTATGGCTACACCTTC. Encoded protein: CASSQDLAGYGYTF.

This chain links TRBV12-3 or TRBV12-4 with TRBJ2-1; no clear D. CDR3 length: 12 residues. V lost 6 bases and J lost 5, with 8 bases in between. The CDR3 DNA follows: TGTGCCAGCAGGGGTGTGGACAATGAGCAGTTCTTC. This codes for CASRGVDNEQFF.

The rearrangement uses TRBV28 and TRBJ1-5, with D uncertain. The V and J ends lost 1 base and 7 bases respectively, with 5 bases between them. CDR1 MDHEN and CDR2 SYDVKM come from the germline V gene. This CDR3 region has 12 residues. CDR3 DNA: TGTGCCAGCAGTTTATATCAGCAGCCCCAGCATTTT. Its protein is CASSLYQQPQHF.

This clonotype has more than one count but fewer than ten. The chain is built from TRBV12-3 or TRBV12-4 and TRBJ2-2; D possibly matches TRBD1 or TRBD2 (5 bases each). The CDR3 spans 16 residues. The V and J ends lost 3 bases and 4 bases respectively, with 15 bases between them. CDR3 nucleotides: TGTGCCAGCAGTTTCTCATCGGGACCGAGCACCGGGGAGCTGTTTTTT. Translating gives CASSFSSGPSTGELFF.

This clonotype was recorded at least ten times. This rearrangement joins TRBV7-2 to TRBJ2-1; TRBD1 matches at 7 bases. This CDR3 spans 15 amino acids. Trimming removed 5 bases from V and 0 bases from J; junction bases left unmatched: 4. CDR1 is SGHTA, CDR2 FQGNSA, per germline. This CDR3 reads CASSTGVGSYNEQFF. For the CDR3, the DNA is TGTGCCAGCAGCACAGGGGTTGGCTCCTACAATGAGCAGTTCTTC.

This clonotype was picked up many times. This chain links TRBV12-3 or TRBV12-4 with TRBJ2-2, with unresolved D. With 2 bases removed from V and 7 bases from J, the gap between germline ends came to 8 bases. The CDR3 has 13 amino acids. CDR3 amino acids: CASSLSVDGELFF. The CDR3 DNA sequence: TGTGCCAGCAGTTTAAGCGTGGACGGGGAGCTGTTTTTT.

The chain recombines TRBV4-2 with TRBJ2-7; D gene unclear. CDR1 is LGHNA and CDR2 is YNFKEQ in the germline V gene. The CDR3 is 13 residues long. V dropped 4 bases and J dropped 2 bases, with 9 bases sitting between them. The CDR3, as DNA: TGTGCCAGCAGCCCCGACCTCCCCTACGAGCAGTACTTC. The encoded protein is CASSPDLPYEQYF.

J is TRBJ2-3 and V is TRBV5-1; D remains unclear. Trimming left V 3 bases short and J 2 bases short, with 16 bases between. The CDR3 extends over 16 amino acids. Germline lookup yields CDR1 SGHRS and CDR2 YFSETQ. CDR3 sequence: CASSSDMGRNTDTQYF. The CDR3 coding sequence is TGCGCCAGCAGCTCTGACATGGGTCGAAACACAGATACGCAGTATTTT.

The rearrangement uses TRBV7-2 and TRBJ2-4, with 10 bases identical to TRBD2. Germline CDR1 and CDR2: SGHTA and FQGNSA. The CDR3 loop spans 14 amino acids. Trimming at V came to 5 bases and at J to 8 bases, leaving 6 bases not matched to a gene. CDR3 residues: CASSGSGGAHIQYF. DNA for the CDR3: TGTGCCAGCAGCGGAAGCGGGGGGGCGCACATTCAGTACTTC.

The CDR3 nucleotides are TGTGCCAGCAGCCCCTCTCGGAGTCAGCCCCAGCATTTT. Translated, it gives CASSPSRSQPQHF. The rearrangement joins TRBV3-1 to TRBJ1-5; D uncertain. Germline-derived CDR1 and CDR2 are LGHDT and YNNKEL (reference sequence). Deletions cut 4 bases from V and 6 bases from J, with 10 bases between. This CDR3 region has 13 residues.

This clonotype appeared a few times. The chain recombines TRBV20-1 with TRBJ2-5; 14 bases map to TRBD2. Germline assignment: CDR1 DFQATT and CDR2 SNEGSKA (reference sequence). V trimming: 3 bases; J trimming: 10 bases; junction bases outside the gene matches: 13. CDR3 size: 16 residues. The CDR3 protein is CSARGNGLAGGNLQYF. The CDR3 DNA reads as TGCAGTGCTAGGGGGAACGGACTAGCGGGGGGAAATCTCCAGTACTTC.

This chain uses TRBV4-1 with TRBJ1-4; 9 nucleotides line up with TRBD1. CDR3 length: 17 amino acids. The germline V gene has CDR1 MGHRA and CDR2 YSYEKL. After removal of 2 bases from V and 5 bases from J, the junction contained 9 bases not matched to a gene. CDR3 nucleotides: TGCGCCAGCAGCCAACCAGCCATGGGACAGGGCAATGAAAAACTGTTTTTT. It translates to CASSQPAMGQGNEKLFF.

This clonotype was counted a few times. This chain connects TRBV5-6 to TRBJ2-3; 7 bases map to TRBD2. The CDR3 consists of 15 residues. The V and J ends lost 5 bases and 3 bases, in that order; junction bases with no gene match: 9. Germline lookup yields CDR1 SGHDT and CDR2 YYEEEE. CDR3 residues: CASRMLGAGTDTQYF. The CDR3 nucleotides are TGTGCCAGCAGGATGCTAGGAGCGGGAACAGATACGCAGTATTTT.

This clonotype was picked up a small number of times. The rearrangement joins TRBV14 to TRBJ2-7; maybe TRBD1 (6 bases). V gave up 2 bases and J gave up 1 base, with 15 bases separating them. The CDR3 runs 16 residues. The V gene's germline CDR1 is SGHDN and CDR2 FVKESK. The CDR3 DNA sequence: TGTGCCAGCAGCCAACGTACCGGGACACCTTCCTACGAGCAGTACTTC. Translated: CASSQRTGTPSYEQYF.

The CDR3 here is CASSPGTNRFVLETQYF. CDR3 DNA: TGTGCCAGCAGCCCCGGGACAAATAGATTCGTCTTGGAGACCCAGTACTTC. The rearrangement links TRBV4-2 to TRBJ2-5, with a weak D call TRBD1 (6 bases). V shed 4 bases and J shed 5 bases, with 23 bases lying between them. CDR1 and CDR2 (germline): LGHNA, YNFKEQ. This CDR3 is 17 amino acids long.

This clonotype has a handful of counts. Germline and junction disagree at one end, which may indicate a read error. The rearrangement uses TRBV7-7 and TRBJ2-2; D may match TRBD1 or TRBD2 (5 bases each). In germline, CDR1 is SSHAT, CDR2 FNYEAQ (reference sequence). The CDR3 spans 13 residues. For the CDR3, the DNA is TGTGCTAGCAGCTTAGGGACCGGGGAGCTGTTGTTTTTT. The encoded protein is CASSLGTGELLFF.

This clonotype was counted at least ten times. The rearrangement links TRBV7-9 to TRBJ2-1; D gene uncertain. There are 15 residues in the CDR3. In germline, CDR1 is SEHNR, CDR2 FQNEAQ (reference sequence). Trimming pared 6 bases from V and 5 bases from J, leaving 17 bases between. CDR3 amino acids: CASSFGSPGHNEQFF. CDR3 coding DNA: TGTGCCAGCAGTTTCGGGTCCCCCGGCCACAATGAGCAGTTCTTC.

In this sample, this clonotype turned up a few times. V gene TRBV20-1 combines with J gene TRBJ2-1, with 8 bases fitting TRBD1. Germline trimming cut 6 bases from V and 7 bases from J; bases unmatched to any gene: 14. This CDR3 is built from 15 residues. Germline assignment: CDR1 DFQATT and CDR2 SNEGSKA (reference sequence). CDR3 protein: CSARPGQVQRNEQFF. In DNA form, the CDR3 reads TGCAGTGCCCGACCGGGACAGGTCCAAAGGAATGAGCAGTTCTTC.

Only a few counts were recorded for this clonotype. The CDR3 nucleotides read TGTGCCAGCAGTTTGTTGGCACGGCAGGGGGTTTCACCCCTCCACTTT. It encodes CASSLLARQGVSPLHF. This chain links TRBV27 with TRBJ1-6, with 7 bases that match TRBD1. Germline V gene sequence: CDR1 MNHEY, CDR2 SMNVEV (reference sequence). Germline trimming cut 3 bases from V and 9 bases from J; bases unmatched to any gene: 11. This CDR3 comprises 16 residues.